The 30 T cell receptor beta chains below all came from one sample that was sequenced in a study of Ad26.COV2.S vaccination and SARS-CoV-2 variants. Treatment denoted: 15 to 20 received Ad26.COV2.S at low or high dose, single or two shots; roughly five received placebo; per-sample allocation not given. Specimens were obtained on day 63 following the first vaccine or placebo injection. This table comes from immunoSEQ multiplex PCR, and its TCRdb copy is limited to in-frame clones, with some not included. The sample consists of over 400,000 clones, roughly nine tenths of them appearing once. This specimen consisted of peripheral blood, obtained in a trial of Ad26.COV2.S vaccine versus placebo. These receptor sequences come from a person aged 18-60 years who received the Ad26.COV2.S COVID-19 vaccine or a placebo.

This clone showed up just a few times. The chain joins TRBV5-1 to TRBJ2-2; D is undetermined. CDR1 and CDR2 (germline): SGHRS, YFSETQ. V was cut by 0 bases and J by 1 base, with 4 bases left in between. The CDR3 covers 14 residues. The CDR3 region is CASSLEVNTGELFF. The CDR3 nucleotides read TGCGCCAGCAGCTTGGAGGTGAACACCGGGGAGCTGTTTTTT.

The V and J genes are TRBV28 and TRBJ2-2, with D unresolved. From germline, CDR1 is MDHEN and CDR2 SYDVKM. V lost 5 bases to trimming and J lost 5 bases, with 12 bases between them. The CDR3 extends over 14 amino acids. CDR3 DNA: TGTGCCAGCAGTCCCCCGACTTCGACCGGGGAGCTGTTTTTT. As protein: CASSPPTSTGELFF.

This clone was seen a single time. The chain's CDR3 is CASSRLRDVGNTIYF. In DNA, the CDR3 is TGTGCCAGCAGCCGACTGCGGGACGTTGGAAACACCATATATTTT. The chain links TRBV11-2 to TRBJ1-3; tentatively, D is TRBD1 (5 bases). This CDR3 is built from 15 residues. V was pared by 5 bases and J by 3 bases, with 14 bases between. Germline values: CDR1 SGHAT, CDR2 FQNNGV.

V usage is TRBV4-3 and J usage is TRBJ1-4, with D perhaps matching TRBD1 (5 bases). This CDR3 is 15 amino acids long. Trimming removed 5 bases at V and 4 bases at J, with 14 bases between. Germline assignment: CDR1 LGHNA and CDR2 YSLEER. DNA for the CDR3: TGCGCCAGCAGCTCACAGACAGCTGATAATGAAAAACTGTTTTTT. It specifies CASSSQTADNEKLFF.

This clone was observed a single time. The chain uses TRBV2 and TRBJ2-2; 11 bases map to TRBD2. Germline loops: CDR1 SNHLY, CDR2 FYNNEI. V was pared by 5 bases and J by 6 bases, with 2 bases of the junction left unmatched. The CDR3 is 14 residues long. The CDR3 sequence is CASSPGLAAGELFF. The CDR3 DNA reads TGTGCCAGCAGTCCGGGACTAGCGGCCGGGGAGCTGTTTTTT.

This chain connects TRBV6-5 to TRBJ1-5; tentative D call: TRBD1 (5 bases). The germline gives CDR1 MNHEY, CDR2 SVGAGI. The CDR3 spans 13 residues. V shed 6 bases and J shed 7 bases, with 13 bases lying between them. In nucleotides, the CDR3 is TGTGCCAGCAGGATACCCGGGGGACAGCCCCAGCATTTT. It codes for CASRIPGGQPQHF.

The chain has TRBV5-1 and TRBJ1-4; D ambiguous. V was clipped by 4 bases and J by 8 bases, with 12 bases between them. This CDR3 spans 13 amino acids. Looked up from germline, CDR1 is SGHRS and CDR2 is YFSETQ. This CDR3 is CASSLTPQEKLFF. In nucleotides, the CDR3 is TGCGCCAGCAGCCTAACCCCCCAAGAAAAACTGTTTTTT.

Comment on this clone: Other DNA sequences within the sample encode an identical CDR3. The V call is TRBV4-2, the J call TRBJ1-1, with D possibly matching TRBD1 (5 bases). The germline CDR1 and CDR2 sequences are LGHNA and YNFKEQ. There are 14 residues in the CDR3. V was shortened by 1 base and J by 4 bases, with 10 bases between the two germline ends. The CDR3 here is CASSQGQLGTEAFF. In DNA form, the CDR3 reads TGTGCCAGCAGCCAAGGACAGCTCGGCACTGAAGCTTTCTTT.

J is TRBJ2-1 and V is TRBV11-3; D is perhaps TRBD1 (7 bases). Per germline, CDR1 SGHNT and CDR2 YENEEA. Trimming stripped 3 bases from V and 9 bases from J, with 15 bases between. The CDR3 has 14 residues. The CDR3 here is CASSFSGTAGEQFF. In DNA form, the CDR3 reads TGTGCCAGCAGCTTCTCCGGGACAGCGGGTGAGCAGTTCTTC.

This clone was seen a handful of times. CDR3 nucleotide sequence: TGTGCCAGCAGTCTGTACAGGGCTAGGGAGACCCAGTACTTC. Residues: CASSLYRARETQYF. This sequence joins TRBV28 and TRBJ2-5; perhaps TRBD1 as D (6 bases). The V and J ends lost 5 bases and 5 bases respectively, with 15 bases between them. CDR1 MDHEN and CDR2 SYDVKM come from the germline V gene. CDR3 length: 14 amino acids.

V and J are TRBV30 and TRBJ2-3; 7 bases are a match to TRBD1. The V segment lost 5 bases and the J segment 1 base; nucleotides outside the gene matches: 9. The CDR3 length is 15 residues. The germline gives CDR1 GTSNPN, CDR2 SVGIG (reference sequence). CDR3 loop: CAWDRVRAGTDTQYF. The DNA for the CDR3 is TGTGCCTGGGACAGGGTAAGAGCCGGCACAGATACGCAGTATTTT. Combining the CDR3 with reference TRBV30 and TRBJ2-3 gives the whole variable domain SQTIHQWPATLVQPVGSPLSLECTVEGTSNPNLYWYRQAAGRGLQLLFYSVGIGQISSEVPQNLSASRPQDRQFILSSKKLLLSDSGFYLCAWDRVRAGTDTQYFGPGTRLTVL.

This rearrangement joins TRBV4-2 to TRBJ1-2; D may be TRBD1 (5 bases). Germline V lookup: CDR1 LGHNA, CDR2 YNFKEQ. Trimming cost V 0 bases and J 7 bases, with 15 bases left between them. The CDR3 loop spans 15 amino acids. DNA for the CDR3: TGTGCCAGCAGCCAAGAGATTCATGGGGCGGCTGGCTACACCTTC. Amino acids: CASSQEIHGAAGYTF.

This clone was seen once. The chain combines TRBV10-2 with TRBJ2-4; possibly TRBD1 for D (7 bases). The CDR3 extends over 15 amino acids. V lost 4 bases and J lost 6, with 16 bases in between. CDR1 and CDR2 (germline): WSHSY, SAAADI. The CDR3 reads CASSGTQGGRNIQYF. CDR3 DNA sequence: TGCGCCAGCAGTGGTACCCAGGGGGGCAGAAACATTCAGTACTTC.

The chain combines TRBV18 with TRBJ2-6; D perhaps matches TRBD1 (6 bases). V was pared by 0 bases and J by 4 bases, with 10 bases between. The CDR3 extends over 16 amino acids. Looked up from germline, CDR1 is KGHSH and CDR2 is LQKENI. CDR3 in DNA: TGTGCCAGCTCACCACCAACAGGGTGGGGGGCCAACGTCCTGACTTTC. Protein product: CASSPPTGWGANVLTF.

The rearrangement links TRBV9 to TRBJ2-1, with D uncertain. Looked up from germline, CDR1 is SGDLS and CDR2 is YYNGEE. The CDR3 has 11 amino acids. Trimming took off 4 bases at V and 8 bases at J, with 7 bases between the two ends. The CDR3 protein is CASSLGYEQFF. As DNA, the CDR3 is TGTGCCAGCAGCTTGGGGTATGAGCAGTTCTTC.

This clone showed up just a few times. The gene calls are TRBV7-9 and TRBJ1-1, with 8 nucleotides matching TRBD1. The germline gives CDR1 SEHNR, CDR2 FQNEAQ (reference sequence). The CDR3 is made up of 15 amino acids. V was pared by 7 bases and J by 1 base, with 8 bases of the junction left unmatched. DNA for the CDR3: TGTGCCAGCACCACCTTCGGACAGGGGAACACTGAAGCTTTCTTT. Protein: CASTTFGQGNTEAFF.

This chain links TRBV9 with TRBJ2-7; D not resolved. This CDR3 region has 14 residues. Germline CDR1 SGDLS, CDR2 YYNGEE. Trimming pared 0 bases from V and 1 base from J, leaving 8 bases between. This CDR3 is CASSVGRESYEQYF. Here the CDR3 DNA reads TGTGCCAGCAGCGTAGGTAGGGAATCCTACGAGCAGTACTTC. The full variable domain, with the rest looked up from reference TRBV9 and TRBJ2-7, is DSGVTQTPKHLITATGQRVTLRCSPRSGDLSVYWYQQSLDQGLQFLIQYYNGEERAKGNILERFSAQQFPDLHSELNLSSLELGDSALYFCASSVGRESYEQYFGPGTRLTVT.

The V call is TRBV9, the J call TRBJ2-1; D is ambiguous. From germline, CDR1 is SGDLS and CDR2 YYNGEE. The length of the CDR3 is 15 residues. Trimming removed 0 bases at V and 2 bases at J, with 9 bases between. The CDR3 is CASSVAVVPYNEQFF. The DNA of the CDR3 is TGTGCCAGCAGCGTAGCGGTGGTCCCCTACAATGAGCAGTTCTTC.

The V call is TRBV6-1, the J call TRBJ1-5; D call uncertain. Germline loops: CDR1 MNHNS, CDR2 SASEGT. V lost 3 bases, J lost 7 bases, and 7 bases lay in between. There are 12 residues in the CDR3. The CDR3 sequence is CASSDPQQPQHF. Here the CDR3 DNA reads TGTGCCAGCAGTGATCCACAGCAGCCCCAGCATTTT.

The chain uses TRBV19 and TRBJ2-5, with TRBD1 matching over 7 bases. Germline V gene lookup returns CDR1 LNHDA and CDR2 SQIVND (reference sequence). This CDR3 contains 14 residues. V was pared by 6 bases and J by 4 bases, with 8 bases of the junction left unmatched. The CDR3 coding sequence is TGTGCCAGTAGCCTTATAGGGGGCGGAGAGACCCAGTACTTC. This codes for CASSLIGGGETQYF.

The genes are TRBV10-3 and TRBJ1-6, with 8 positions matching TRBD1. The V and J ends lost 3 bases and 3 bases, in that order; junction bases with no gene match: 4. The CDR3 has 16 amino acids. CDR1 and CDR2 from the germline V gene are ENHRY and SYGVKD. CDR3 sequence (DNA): TGTGCCATCAGTGAAGGGACAGGCCACTATAATTCACCCCTCCACTTT. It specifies CAISEGTGHYNSPLHF.

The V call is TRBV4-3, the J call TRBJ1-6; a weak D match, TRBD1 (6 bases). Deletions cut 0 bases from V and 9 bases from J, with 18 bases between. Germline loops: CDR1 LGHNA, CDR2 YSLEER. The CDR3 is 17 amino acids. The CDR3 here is CASSQELLGQGISPLHF. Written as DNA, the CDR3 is TGCGCCAGCAGCCAAGAGTTATTAGGGCAGGGGATTTCACCCCTCCACTTT.

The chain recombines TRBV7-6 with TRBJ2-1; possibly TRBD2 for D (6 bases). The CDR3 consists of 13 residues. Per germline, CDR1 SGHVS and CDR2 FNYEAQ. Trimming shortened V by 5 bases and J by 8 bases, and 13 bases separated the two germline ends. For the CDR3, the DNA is TGTGCCAGCAGCCCAAGGGACTTCGATGAGCAGTTCTTC. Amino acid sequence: CASSPRDFDEQFF.

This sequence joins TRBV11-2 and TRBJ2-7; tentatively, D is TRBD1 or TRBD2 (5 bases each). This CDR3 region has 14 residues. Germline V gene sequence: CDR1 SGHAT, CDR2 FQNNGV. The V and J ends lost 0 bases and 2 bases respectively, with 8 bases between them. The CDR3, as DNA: TGTGCCAGCAGCTTAGACAGGGAGACCTACGAGCAGTACTTC. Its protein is CASSLDRETYEQYF.

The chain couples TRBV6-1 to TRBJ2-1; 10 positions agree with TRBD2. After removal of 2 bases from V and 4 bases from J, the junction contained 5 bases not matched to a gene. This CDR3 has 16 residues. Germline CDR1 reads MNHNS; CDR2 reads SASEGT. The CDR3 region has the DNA TGTGCCAGCAGTGAAATGAGCGGGAGGGGTTACAATGAGCAGTTCTTC. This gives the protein CASSEMSGRGYNEQFF.

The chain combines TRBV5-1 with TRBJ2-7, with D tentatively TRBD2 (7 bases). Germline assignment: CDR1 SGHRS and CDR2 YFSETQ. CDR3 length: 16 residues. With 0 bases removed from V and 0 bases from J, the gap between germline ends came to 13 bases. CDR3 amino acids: CASSLAGGGHSYEQYF. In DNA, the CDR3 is TGCGCCAGCAGCTTGGCGGGCGGGGGACACTCCTACGAGCAGTACTTC. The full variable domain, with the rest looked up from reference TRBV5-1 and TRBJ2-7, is KAGVTQTPRYLIKTRGQQVTLSCSPISGHRSVSWYQQTPGQGLQFLFEYFSETQRNKGNFPGRFSGRQFSNSRSEMNVSTLELGDSALYLCASSLAGGGHSYEQYFGPGTRLTVT.

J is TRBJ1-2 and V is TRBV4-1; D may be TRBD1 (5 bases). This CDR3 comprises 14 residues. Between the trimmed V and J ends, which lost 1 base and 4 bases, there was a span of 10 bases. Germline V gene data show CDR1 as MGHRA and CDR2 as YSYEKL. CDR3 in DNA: TGCGCCAGCAGCCAAGCGGGGGGGTTCTATGGCTACACCTTC. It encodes CASSQAGGFYGYTF.

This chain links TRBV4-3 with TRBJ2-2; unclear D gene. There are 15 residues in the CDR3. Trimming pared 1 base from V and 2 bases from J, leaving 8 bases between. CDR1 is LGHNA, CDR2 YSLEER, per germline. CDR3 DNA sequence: TGCGCCAGCAGCCAAGGTCTCCTAAACACCGGGGAGCTGTTTTTT. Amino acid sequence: CASSQGLLNTGELFF.

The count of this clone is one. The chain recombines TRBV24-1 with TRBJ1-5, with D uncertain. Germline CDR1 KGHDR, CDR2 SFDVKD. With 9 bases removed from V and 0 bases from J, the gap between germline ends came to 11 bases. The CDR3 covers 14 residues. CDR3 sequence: CATASSLSNQPQHF. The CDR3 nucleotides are TGTGCCACCGCTTCGTCCCTTAGCAATCAGCCCCAGCATTTT.

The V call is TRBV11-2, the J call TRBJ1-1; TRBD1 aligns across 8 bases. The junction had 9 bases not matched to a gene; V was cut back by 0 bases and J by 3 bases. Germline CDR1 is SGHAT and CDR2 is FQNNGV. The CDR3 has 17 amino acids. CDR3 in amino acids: CASSLEPRTGPYTEAFF. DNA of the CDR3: TGTGCCAGCAGCTTAGAACCCCGGACAGGGCCTTACACTGAAGCTTTCTTT.